The sequence of this TCR beta chain was determined in a study of T cell changes during pregnancy in multiple sclerosis. There are 11 residues in the CDR3. The germline V and J ends were trimmed by 1 base and 5 bases, with 5 bases remaining between them. Germline assignment: CDR1 DFQATT and CDR2 SNEGSKA (reference sequence). Assay used: immunoSEQ multiplex PCR; TCRdb lists only in-frame clones, some missing. The sample gives 55,000 to 85,000 clones, roughly 92% of which show up once; 2% is in the top ten. The specimen comprised peripheral blood, sampled in the second trimester of pregnancy. This chain uses TRBV20-1 with TRBJ1-1; D uncertain. The receptor comes from a female donor with multiple sclerosis, enrolled in a pregnancy study. The chain's CDR3 is CSARVSTEAFF. The CDR3 bases are TGCAGTGCTAGAGTTAGTACTGAAGCTTTCTTT.